These 4 T cell receptor beta chains originate from one sample sequenced in a study of shared clonotypes between healthy human individuals. Here immunoSEQ multiplex PCR was the method, and the copy in TCRdb shows in-frame clones only, minus some. This table has hundreds of thousands of clones, approximately 95% appearing once. Material for sequencing was naive CD4+ T cells sorted from blood. The subset is: CD45RA+ positively selected. The receptors here all came from a woman in her twenties or thirties in good health.

V gene TRBV28 combines with J gene TRBJ2-7; 11 bases align to TRBD2. Unmatched junction bases numbered 21, after V lost 3 bases and J lost 5 bases. The CDR3 contains 20 residues. From germline, CDR1 is MDHEN and CDR2 SYDVKM. The CDR3 sequence is CASSLVSGLAGVGSENEQYF. The CDR3 nucleotides read TGTGCCAGCAGTTTGGTTAGCGGACTAGCGGGTGTTGGGTCTGAGAACGAGCAGTACTTC.

The rearrangement links TRBV7-2 to TRBJ1-5, with D possibly being TRBD1 (5 bases). V lost 3 bases and J lost 4, with 7 bases in between. This CDR3 is built from 13 residues. The germline gives CDR1 SGHTA, CDR2 FQGNSA. The CDR3 here is CASSFSGNQPQHF. The CDR3 nucleotides are TGTGCCAGCAGCTTTTCAGGGAATCAGCCCCAGCATTTT. Supplemented by reference TRBV7-2 and TRBJ1-5, the full variable domain reads GAGVSQSPSNKVTEKGKDVELRCDPISGHTALYWYRQSLGQGLEFLIYFQGNSAPDKSGLPSDRFSAERTGGSVSTLTIQRTQQEDSAVYLCASSFSGNQPQHFGDGTRLSIL.

As concerns this clone: Other DNA sequences in the same sample also yield this CDR3. The chain uses TRBV28 and TRBJ2-7, with D uncertain. The CDR3 length is 12 residues. Trimming removed 5 bases from V and 0 bases from J, with 5 bases in between. Germline V CDR1 and CDR2: MDHEN, SYDVKM. The CDR3 here is CASSPDSYEQYF. The CDR3 DNA reads as TGTGCCAGCAGTCCTGACTCCTACGAGCAGTACTTC. The variable domain in full, completed from reference TRBV28 and TRBJ2-7, reads DVKVTQSSRYLVKRTGEKVFLECVQDMDHENMFWYRQDPGLGLRLIYFSYDVKMKEKGDIPEGYSVSREKKERFSLILESASTNQTSMYLCASSPDSYEQYFGPGTRLTVT.

This clone was seen only a few times. In the same sample, other DNA sequences code for this CDR3. The chain is built from TRBV18 and TRBJ2-3; D uncertain. The V and J ends lost 3 bases and 2 bases respectively, with 0 bases between them. The CDR3 is 11 residues long. Germline CDR1 and CDR2: KGHSH and LQKENI. This CDR3 reads CASSPTDTQYF. The CDR3 DNA sequence: TGTGCCAGCTCACCCACAGATACGCAGTATTTT.